The 12 T cell receptor beta chains in this list originate from one sample, sequenced in a study of blood T cell repertoires in COVID-19. Sequencing was performed with immunoSEQ multiplex PCR; in TCRdb, only in-frame clones are kept and a portion is missing. The sample records fewer than 300,000 clones, roughly nine tenths being singletons. The source material was peripheral blood. These receptor sequences come from a young woman with COVID-19, enrolled during active disease.

The rearrangement links TRBV27 to TRBJ1-1, with 7 bases matching TRBD1. V gave up 2 bases and J gave up 1 base; unmatched junction bases: 1. CDR1 and CDR2 from the germline V gene are MNHEY and SMNVEV (reference sequence). There are 14 residues in the CDR3. CDR3 region: CASSLRQGNTEAFF. The CDR3 DNA follows: TGTGCCAGCAGTTTACGACAGGGGAACACTGAAGCTTTCTTT.

V is TRBV6-1 and J is TRBJ2-7; the D gene is possibly TRBD1 (5 bases). Germline V CDR1 and CDR2: MNHNS, SASEGT. Trimming stripped 2 bases from V and 2 bases from J, with 13 bases between. The CDR3 consists of 15 residues. The CDR3 DNA is TGTGCCAGCAGTGAATGGGGCACAAGTCCCTACGAGCAGTACTTC. It codes for CASSEWGTSPYEQYF.

A few counts support this clone. The chain employs TRBV12-5 and TRBJ2-1, with D perhaps TRBD1 (6 bases). The CDR3 runs 13 residues. V lost 7 bases and J 4 bases, leaving 11 bases between the germline ends. CDR1 and CDR2 from the germline V gene are LGHNT and FRNRAP. CDR3 in amino acids: CASAWTVYNEQFF. As DNA, the CDR3 is TGTGCTAGTGCTTGGACAGTTTACAATGAGCAGTTCTTC.

The chain couples TRBV6-5 to TRBJ1-4; D perhaps matches TRBD1 (5 bases). Germline lookup yields CDR1 MNHEY and CDR2 SVGAGI. Trimming removed 8 bases at V and 5 bases at J, with 12 bases between. The CDR3 spans 13 residues. CDR3 DNA sequence: TGTGCCAGCGAGGCAGGGAAGAATGAAAAACTGTTTTTT. Its protein product is CASEAGKNEKLFF.

This clone was found once. The gene calls are TRBV28 and TRBJ1-4; D unclear. The length of the CDR3 is 16 residues. Germline V gene lookup returns CDR1 MDHEN and CDR2 SYDVKM. The ends were cut back, 3 bases at V and 8 bases at J, with 19 bases in the middle. This chain's CDR3 is CASSFLTAHRTEKLFF. CDR3 DNA: TGTGCCAGCAGTTTTTTGACTGCCCACCGTACGGAAAAACTGTTTTTT.

The count of this clone is one. The rearrangement uses TRBV5-4 and TRBJ2-5; a weak D match, TRBD2 (5 bases). CDR3 length equals 13 residues. Deletions cut 0 bases from V and 3 bases from J, with 6 bases between. Germline V gives CDR1 SGHNT, CDR2 YYREEE (reference sequence). The CDR3 DNA reads as TGTGCCAGCAGCTTGGGGGGAGAAGAGACCCAGTACTTC. Translating gives CASSLGGEETQYF. Filled out from reference TRBV5-4 and TRBJ2-5, the complete variable domain reads ETGVTQSPTHLIKTRGQQVTLRCSSQSGHNTVSWYQQALGQGPQFIFQYYREEENGRGNFPPRFSGLQFPNYSSELNVNALELDDSALYLCASSLGGEETQYFGPGTRLLVL.

The CDR3 coding sequence is TGTGCCAGCAGCCGGGACAGTTCTTCCGAGCAGTACTTC. It encodes CASSRDSSSEQYF. This chain links TRBV2 with TRBJ2-7, with TRBD1 matching 7 bases. In germline, CDR1 is SNHLY, CDR2 FYNNEI. V was clipped by 6 bases and J by 6 bases; unmatched bases: 8. This CDR3 spans 13 amino acids.

This chain uses TRBV3-1 (or the pseudogene TRBV3-2) with TRBJ2-1; no firm D call. The CDR3 has 15 amino acids. Germline assignment: CDR1 LGHDT and CDR2 YNNKEL (reference sequence). The germline V and J ends were trimmed by 3 bases and 3 bases, with 12 bases remaining between them. Written as DNA, the CDR3 is TGTGCCAGCAGCCATCCTACTTTGAACTACAATGAGCAGTTCTTC. The encoded protein is CASSHPTLNYNEQFF.

The J gene is TRBJ1-4, the V gene TRBV29-1; TRBD1 might be the D (6 bases). CDR3 size: 15 residues. V gave up 4 bases and J gave up 3 bases, with 15 bases separating them. Germline CDR1 is SQVTM and CDR2 is ANQGSEA. The CDR3, as DNA: TGCAGCGTTGCGACACAGGGTAGCCCTAATGAAAAACTGTTTTTT. Protein: CSVATQGSPNEKLFF. Full variable domain (remainder filled in from reference TRBV29-1 and TRBJ1-4): SAVISQKPSRDICQRGTSLTIQCQVDSQVTMMFWYRQQPGQSLTLIATANQGSEATYESGFVIDKFPISRPNLTFSTLTVSNMSPEDSSIYLCSVATQGSPNEKLFFGSGTQLSVL.

The CDR3 loop reads CASGLAGGQETQYF. CDR3 bases: TGCGCCAGCGGACTAGCGGGGGGACAAGAGACCCAGTACTTC. V is TRBV5-1 and J is TRBJ2-5; 14 positions match TRBD2. The V segment lost 7 bases and the J segment 2 bases; nucleotides outside the gene matches: 1. The CDR3 is 14 residues long. Germline V gene sequence: CDR1 SGHRS, CDR2 YFSETQ. The whole variable domain, remainder taken from reference TRBV5-1 and TRBJ2-5, is KAGVTQTPRYLIKTRGQQVTLSCSPISGHRSVSWYQQTPGQGLQFLFEYFSETQRNKGNFPGRFSGRQFSNSRSEMNVSTLELGDSALYLCASGLAGGQETQYFGPGTRLLVL.

The chain recombines TRBV11-2 with TRBJ1-1; 7 nucleotides align to TRBD1. Germline CDR1 SGHAT, CDR2 FQNNGV. V was clipped by 5 bases and J by 4 bases; unmatched bases: 7. The length of the CDR3 is 14 residues. CDR3 sequence reads: CASSSRQGITEAFF. CDR3 nucleotide sequence: TGTGCCAGCAGCAGCCGACAGGGTATCACTGAAGCTTTCTTT. The whole variable domain, filled in from reference TRBV11-2 and TRBJ1-1, reads EAGVAQSPRYKIIEKRQSVAFWCNPISGHATLYWYQQILGQGPKLLIQFQNNGVVDDSQLPKDRFSAERLKGVDSTLKIQPAKLEDSAVYLCASSSRQGITEAFFGQGTRLTVV.

This chain links TRBV27 with TRBJ2-3; 9 nucleotides agree with TRBD2. V lost 7 bases to trimming and J lost 1 base; unmatched junction nucleotides: 6. Germline V lookup: CDR1 MNHEY, CDR2 SMNVEV (reference sequence). This CDR3 has 15 amino acids. The DNA of the CDR3 is TGTGCCAGCATCGAGACTAGCGGAGGCACAGATACGCAGTATTTT. It specifies CASIETSGGTDTQYF.